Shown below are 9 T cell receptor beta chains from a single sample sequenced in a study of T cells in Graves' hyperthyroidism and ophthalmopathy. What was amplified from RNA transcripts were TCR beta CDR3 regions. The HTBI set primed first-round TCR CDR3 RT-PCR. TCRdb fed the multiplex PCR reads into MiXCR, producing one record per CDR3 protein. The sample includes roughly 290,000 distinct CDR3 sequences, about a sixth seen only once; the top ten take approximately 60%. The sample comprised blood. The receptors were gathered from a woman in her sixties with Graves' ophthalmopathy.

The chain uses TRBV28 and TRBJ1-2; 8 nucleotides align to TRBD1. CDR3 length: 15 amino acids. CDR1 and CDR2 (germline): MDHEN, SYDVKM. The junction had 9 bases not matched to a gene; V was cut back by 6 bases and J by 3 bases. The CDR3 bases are TGTGCCAGCAGCAAAGGACAGGGTTTGTACTATGGCTACACCTTC. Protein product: CASSKGQGLYYGYTF.

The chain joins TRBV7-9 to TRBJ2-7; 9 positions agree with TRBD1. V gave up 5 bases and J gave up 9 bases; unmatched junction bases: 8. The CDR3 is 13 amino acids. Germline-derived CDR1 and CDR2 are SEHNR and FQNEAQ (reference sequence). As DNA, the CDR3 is TGTGCCAGCAGCCGGGACAGGGCTTACAGGCAGTACTTC. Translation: CASSRDRAYRQYF.

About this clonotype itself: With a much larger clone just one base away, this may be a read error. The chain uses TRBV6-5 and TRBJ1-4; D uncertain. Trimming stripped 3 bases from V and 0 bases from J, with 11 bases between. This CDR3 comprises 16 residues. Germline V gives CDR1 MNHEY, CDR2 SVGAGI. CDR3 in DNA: TGTGCCAGCAGTTATGATCCCAGAGCAACTAATGAAAAACTGTTTTTT. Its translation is CASSYDPRATNEKLFF.

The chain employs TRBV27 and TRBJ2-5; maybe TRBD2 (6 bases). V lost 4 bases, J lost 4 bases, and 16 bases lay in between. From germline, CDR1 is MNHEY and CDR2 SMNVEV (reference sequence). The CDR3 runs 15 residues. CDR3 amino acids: CASSSPQAGRETQYF. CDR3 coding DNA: TGTGCCAGCAGTTCTCCTCAGGCGGGACGAGAGACCCAGTACTTC.

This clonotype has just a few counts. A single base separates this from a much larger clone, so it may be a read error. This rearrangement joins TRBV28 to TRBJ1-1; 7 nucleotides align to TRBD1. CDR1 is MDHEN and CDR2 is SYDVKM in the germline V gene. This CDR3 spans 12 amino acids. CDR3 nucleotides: TGTGCCGGCAGTCCCAAGACAGGGAAAGCTTTCTTT. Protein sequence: CAGSPKTGKAFF.

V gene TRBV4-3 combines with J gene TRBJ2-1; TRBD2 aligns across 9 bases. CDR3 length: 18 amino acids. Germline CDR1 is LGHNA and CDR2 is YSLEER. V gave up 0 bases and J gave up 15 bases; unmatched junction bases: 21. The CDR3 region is CASSQDWPASGDTNTRFF. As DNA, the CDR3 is TGCGCCAGCAGCCAAGATTGGCCGGCTAGCGGGGATACCAATACTAGGTTCTTC.

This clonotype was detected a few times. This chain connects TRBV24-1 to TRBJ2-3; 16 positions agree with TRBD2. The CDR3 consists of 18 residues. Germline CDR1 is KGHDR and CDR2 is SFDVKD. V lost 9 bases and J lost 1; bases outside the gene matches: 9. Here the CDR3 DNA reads TGTGCCACCGGAGGGACTAGCGGGAGGGCCGTGGGCACAGATACGCAGTATTTT. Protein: CATGGTSGRAVGTDTQYF.

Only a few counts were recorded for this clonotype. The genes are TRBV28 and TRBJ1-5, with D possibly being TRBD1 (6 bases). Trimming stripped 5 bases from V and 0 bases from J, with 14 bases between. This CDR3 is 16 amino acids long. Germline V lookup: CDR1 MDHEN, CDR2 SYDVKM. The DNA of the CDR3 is TGTGCCAGCAGTACAGGGATCGGGGTTAGCAATCAGCCCCAGCATTTT. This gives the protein CASSTGIGVSNQPQHF.

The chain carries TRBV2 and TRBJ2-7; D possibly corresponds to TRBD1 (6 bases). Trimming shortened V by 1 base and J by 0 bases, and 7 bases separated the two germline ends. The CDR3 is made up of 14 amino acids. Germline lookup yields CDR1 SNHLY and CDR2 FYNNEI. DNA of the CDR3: TGTGCCAGCAGTGAAGACAGGGACTCCTACGAGCAGTACTTC. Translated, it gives CASSEDRDSYEQYF.